Sequencing of this T cell receptor beta chain was carried out in a study of blood T cell repertoires in COVID-19. The ends were cut back, 1 base at V and 1 base at J, with 14 bases in the middle. The CDR3 consists of 17 residues. Germline V CDR1 and CDR2: MNHNS, SASEGT. Grouping used clinical history reported by participants in a survey and questionnaire. Generated by immunoSEQ multiplex PCR, the TCRdb table keeps only in-frame clones and is missing some. The data contain roughly 200,000 clones, approximately 80% of them singletons. This clone was counted at least ten times. What was sequenced was PBMCs or T cells enriched from blood (not recorded which). This TCR was recovered from a man between 40 and 49 years old who had recovered from COVID-19. V and J are TRBV6-1 and TRBJ1-5; maybe TRBD1 (6 bases). CDR3 in DNA: TGTGCCAGCAGTGAAGGATTGTTTAGGGGGAGCAATCAGCCCCAGCATTTT. Translating gives CASSEGLFRGSNQPQHF.